This TCR beta chain emerged from a study of regulatory T cells in long-lasting Graves disease. Study-wide context: Newly diagnosed Graves' patients had taken antithyroid drugs under 3 months. Broader study findings: TRBV28, TRBJ1-2 and TRBJ2-5 emerged as the favored segments in persistent disease.

Concerning this clonotype: Its antigen is unidentified. A much more abundant neighbour one base away suggests this may be a read error.

The CDR3 has 16 residues. The V end lost 4 bases, the J end lost 0 bases, and 13 bases lay between the germline ends. Germline CDR1 and CDR2: PRHDT and FYEKMQ (reference sequence). Time point: newly diagnosed GD, antithyroid drugs for less than 3 months. PBMCs provided the RNA from which the TCR library was made. Xi'an, China, was home to the endocrinology department that provided patients. Assembly of TCR beta libraries relied on iRepertoire HTBI primers together with Arm-PCR of CDR3 regions. One entry per CDR3 protein, called by TCRdb with MiXCR from the multiplex PCR reads. The table includes some 460,000 distinct CDR3 sequences, 16% detected once. This sample was shared with a second study, whose subject was T cells in Graves' hyperthyroidism and ophthalmopathy. From that second work: HTBI primers were the set used in a first-round RT-PCR of the TCR CDR3.

This chain links TRBV13 with TRBJ2-1; D uncertain. This specimen consisted of peripheral blood mononuclear cells (PBMCs), obtained at new diagnosis, from a patient treated with antithyroid drugs. The sequence was collected from a man between 40 and 49 years old with Graves disease. Here the CDR3 DNA reads TGTGCCAGCAGCTACCCCAGCGCAAGCTCCTACAATGAGCAGTTCTTC. Its protein product is CASSYPSASSYNEQFF.